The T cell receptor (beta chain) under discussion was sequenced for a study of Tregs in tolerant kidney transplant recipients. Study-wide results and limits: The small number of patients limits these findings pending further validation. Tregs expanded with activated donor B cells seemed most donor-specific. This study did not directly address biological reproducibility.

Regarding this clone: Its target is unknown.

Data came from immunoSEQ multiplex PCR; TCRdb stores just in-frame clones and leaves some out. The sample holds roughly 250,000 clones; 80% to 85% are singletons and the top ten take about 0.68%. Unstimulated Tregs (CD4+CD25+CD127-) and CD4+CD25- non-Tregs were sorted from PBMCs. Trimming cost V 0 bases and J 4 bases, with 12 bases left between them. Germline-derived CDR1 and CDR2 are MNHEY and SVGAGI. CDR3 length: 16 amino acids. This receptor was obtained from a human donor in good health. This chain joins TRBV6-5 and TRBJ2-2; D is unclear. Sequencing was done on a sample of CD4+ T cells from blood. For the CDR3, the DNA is TGTGCCAGCAGTTACTCGAGGACGCCCGTCACCGGGGAGCTGTTTTTT. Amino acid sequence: CASSYSRTPVTGELFF.